These 29 T cell receptor beta chains originate from one sample sequenced in a study of blood T cell repertoires in COVID-19. Data came from immunoSEQ multiplex PCR; TCRdb stores just in-frame clones and leaves some out. The sample lists approximately 240,000 clones, 70% to 90% occurring once. Sequencing input: peripheral blood. The receptors originated from a woman in her 40s who had recovered from COVID-19.

As DNA, the CDR3 is TGTGCCAGCAGCTTCGATAGCGGGCGGATAGATACGCAGTATTTT. Protein: CASSFDSGRIDTQYF. The chain links TRBV7-2 to TRBJ2-3; 7 bases are shared with TRBD2. V trimming: 3 bases; J trimming: 5 bases; junction bases outside the gene matches: 8. The CDR3 is 15 amino acids. Germline CDR1 SGHTA, CDR2 FQGNSA.

This chain uses TRBV6-5 with TRBJ2-3, with D unresolved. Germline CDR1 reads MNHEY; CDR2 reads SVGAGI. There are 14 residues in the CDR3. Trimming removed 7 bases at V and 8 bases at J, with 19 bases between. The CDR3 spells CASTPRSAPGTQYF. Written as DNA, the CDR3 is TGTGCCAGCACCCCGCGGTCGGCGCCGGGTACGCAGTATTTT.

V gene TRBV7-3 combines with J gene TRBJ2-1; TRBD2 matches 10 bases. V gave up 4 bases and J gave up 10 bases; unmatched junction bases: 4. This CDR3 has 13 residues. From germline, CDR1 is SGHTA and CDR2 FQGTGA. The CDR3 is CASSSPGLAEQFF. CDR3 DNA sequence: TGTGCCAGCAGCTCCCCGGGACTAGCGGAGCAGTTCTTC.

The chain couples TRBV18 to TRBJ1-4; 7 bases are shared with TRBD1. In germline, CDR1 is KGHSH, CDR2 LQKENI. J lost 6 bases, V lost 0 bases, and 4 bases had no gene match. The CDR3 length is 15 residues. In nucleotides, the CDR3 is TGTGCCAGCTCACCACCGGGACAGCTAGATGAAAAACTGTTTTTT. Its protein is CASSPPGQLDEKLFF.

This clone appeared a few times. The chain carries TRBV7-6 and TRBJ2-2, with D tentatively TRBD1 (6 bases). From germline, CDR1 is SGHVS and CDR2 FNYEAQ. The CDR3 is 13 amino acids. V was clipped by 3 bases and J by 6 bases, with 8 bases between them. Here the CDR3 DNA reads TGTGCCAGCAGCTTGGGGGCTGCCGGGGAGCTGTTTTTT. Amino acids: CASSLGAAGELFF. Using reference TRBV7-6 and TRBJ2-2 for the parts outside the CDR3, the full variable domain is GAGVSQSPRYKVTKRGQDVALRCDPISGHVSLYWYRQALGQGPEFLTYFNYEAQQDKSGLPNDRFSAERPEGSISTLTIQRTEQRDSAMYRCASSLGAAGELFFGEGSRLTVL.

Regarding this clone: Distinct nucleotide sequences in the sample also encode this CDR3. This chain links TRBV7-2 with TRBJ2-1, with 10 positions matching TRBD2. CDR3 length: 14 amino acids. V lost 3 bases and J lost 4; bases outside the gene matches: 0. CDR1 is SGHTA, CDR2 FQGNSA, per germline. The CDR3: CASSLGLAYNEQFF. CDR3 bases: TGTGCCAGCAGCTTGGGACTAGCGTACAATGAGCAGTTCTTC.

DNA for the CDR3: TGTGCCAGCAGCTTTAGCGGGAGGGCCCGAGATACGCAGTATTTT. It encodes CASSFSGRARDTQYF. V and J are TRBV7-2 and TRBJ2-3; 11 bases fit TRBD2. This CDR3 is 15 amino acids long. Germline values: CDR1 SGHTA, CDR2 FQGNSA. V trimming: 3 bases; J trimming: 5 bases; junction bases outside the gene matches: 4. The full variable domain, its missing parts supplied by reference TRBV7-2 and TRBJ2-3, is GAGVSQSPSNKVTEKGKDVELRCDPISGHTALYWYRQSLGQGLEFLIYFQGNSAPDKSGLPSDRFSAERTGGSVSTLTIQRTQQEDSAVYLCASSFSGRARDTQYFGPGTRLTVL.

This chain joins TRBV6-2 or TRBV6-3 and TRBJ1-6; TRBD1 agrees at 10 bases. The CDR3 runs 15 residues. V lost 5 bases, J lost 8 bases, and 6 bases stayed unmatched. Germline V gene data show CDR1 as MNHEY and CDR2 as SVGEGT. Written as DNA, the CDR3 is TGTGCCAGCAGTCCGAGGACAGGGGGGTATTCACCCCTCCACTTT. It yields the protein CASSPRTGGYSPLHF.

The chain couples TRBV2 to TRBJ2-2; D possibly corresponds to TRBD1 (6 bases). The CDR3 extends over 14 amino acids. Germline CDR1 reads SNHLY; CDR2 reads FYNNEI. V was cut by 5 bases and J by 3 bases, with 10 bases left in between. The CDR3 bases are TGTGCCAGCAGTCCCGGGACATACACCGGGGAGCTGTTTTTT. Residues: CASSPGTYTGELFF.

This clone appeared a single time. The rearrangement joins TRBV19 to TRBJ2-5, with a tentative D call TRBD1 (6 bases). Germline CDR1 LNHDA, CDR2 SQIVND (reference sequence). This CDR3 is built from 14 residues. The V end was cut by 0 bases, the J end by 9 bases, with 14 bases between. In DNA, the CDR3 is TGTGCCAGTAGTATAGAGAGCGGACAGAAGGCCCAGTACTTC. Protein: CASSIESGQKAQYF.

The genes are TRBV19 and TRBJ1-4; TRBD1 agrees at 9 bases. J lost 2 bases, V lost 6 bases, and 1 base had no gene match. This CDR3 region has 14 residues. Per the germline V gene, CDR1 is LNHDA and CDR2 is SQIVND (reference sequence). The CDR3 bases are TGTGCCAGTAGGGACAGGGGCACTAATGAAAAACTGTTTTTT. Protein sequence: CASRDRGTNEKLFF.

This chain's CDR3 is CASSPPGQGIFYGNQPQHF. The CDR3 DNA reads TGTGCCAGCAGTCCCCCGGGACAGGGAATCTTTTACGGCAATCAGCCCCAGCATTTT. The chain carries TRBV6-2 or TRBV6-3 and TRBJ1-5, with 9 positions matching TRBD1. The V and J ends lost 5 bases and 2 bases, in that order; junction bases with no gene match: 16. Germline CDR1 MNHEY, CDR2 SVGEGT. The CDR3 totals 19 residues.

The chain recombines TRBV5-8 with TRBJ1-4, with TRBD1 matching over 8 bases. This CDR3 contains 17 residues. The trim removed 0 bases at V and 8 bases at J, leaving 12 bases unmatched. Germline V CDR1 and CDR2: SGHTS, YDEGEE. CDR3 sequence reads: CASSLGQGRLSGEKLFF. The CDR3 DNA is TGTGCCAGCAGCTTGGGACAGGGGCGGTTATCAGGGGAAAAACTGTTTTTT.

The rearrangement links TRBV30 to TRBJ2-5; possibly TRBD2 for D (6 bases). V lost 0 bases to trimming and J lost 5 bases, with 19 bases between them. CDR1 and CDR2 (germline): GTSNPN, SVGIG (reference sequence). The CDR3 consists of 16 residues. The CDR3 DNA is TGTGCCTGGAGTGTTCGTGGCGGGACCGCCCGGGAGACCCAGTACTTC. This gives the protein CAWSVRGGTARETQYF.

The rearrangement links TRBV7-6 to TRBJ2-5; 7 bases are shared with TRBD2. V shed 0 bases and J 1 base; nucleotides not matched to a gene: 2. The CDR3 covers 15 residues. Germline V CDR1 and CDR2: SGHVS, FNYEAQ. The CDR3, as DNA: TGTGCCAGCAGCTTAGCGGGGGGGGTCCAAGAGACCCAGTACTTC. It encodes CASSLAGGVQETQYF.

The V and J genes are TRBV11-3 and TRBJ2-6; 8 bases line up with TRBD1. The junction had 14 bases not matched to a gene; V was cut back by 4 bases and J by 3 bases. CDR3 length: 19 residues. Germline-derived CDR1 and CDR2 are SGHNT and YENEEA. CDR3 sequence: CASSSPGQDLFGGANVLTF. CDR3 sequence (DNA): TGTGCCAGCAGCTCGCCGGGACAGGACCTCTTCGGTGGGGCCAACGTCCTGACTTTC.

The chain recombines TRBV4-2 with TRBJ2-1; TRBD1 matches at 8 bases. Germline V lookup: CDR1 LGHNA, CDR2 YNFKEQ. V lost 0 bases and J lost 4; bases outside the gene matches: 2. There are 15 residues in the CDR3. CDR3 residues: CASSQEGQGYNEQFF. The CDR3 DNA is TGTGCCAGCAGCCAAGAAGGACAGGGTTACAATGAGCAGTTCTTC.

The V call is TRBV28, the J call TRBJ2-5; D is possibly TRBD2 (6 bases). V was cut by 4 bases and J by 7 bases, with 25 bases left in between. Germline CDR1 is MDHEN and CDR2 is SYDVKM. This CDR3 is built from 17 residues. CDR3 in amino acids: CASSSIRRASKKGTQYF. CDR3 bases: TGTGCCAGCAGTTCCATCAGGAGGGCATCTAAAAAAGGGACCCAGTACTTC.

The V and J genes are TRBV6-6 and TRBJ2-1; a weak D match, TRBD1 (6 bases). The CDR3 is made up of 15 amino acids. The V end lost 2 bases, the J end lost 0 bases, and 8 bases lay between the germline ends. Germline V gene lookup returns CDR1 MNHNY and CDR2 SVGAGI (reference sequence). The CDR3, as DNA: TGTGCCAGCAGTTACGGGGGCCTCTCCTACAATGAGCAGTTCTTC. Protein: CASSYGGLSYNEQFF.

This rearrangement joins TRBV30 to TRBJ1-1, with a tentative D call TRBD1 (5 bases). The CDR3 sequence is 13 residues long. V was cut by 4 bases and J by 1 base, with 10 bases left in between. The germline V gene has CDR1 GTSNPN and CDR2 SVGIG (reference sequence). CDR3 sequence (DNA): TGTGCCTGGAATAAGGGGCAGAACACTGAAGCTTTCTTT. Amino acid sequence: CAWNKGQNTEAFF.

V and J are TRBV29-1 and TRBJ2-2; D not resolved. Germline lookup yields CDR1 SQVTM and CDR2 ANQGSEA. This CDR3 comprises 12 residues. V was pared by 4 bases and J by 4 bases, with 7 bases between. CDR3: CSVVRSTGELFF. CDR3 DNA: TGCAGCGTTGTAAGGAGCACCGGGGAGCTGTTTTTT.

The rearrangement links TRBV29-1 to TRBJ2-1, with 9 nucleotides matching TRBD2. The V gene end was trimmed by 1 base and the J gene end by 6 bases; junction bases not matched to a gene: 7. The CDR3 sequence is 15 residues long. Germline loops: CDR1 SQVTM, CDR2 ANQGSEA. CDR3 amino acids: CSVEGREGLSNEQFF. CDR3 in DNA: TGCAGCGTTGAAGGGCGGGAGGGGCTTAGCAATGAGCAGTTCTTC.

The chain combines TRBV6-1 with TRBJ1-3; no definite D call. The CDR3 has 14 amino acids. CDR1 is MNHNS and CDR2 is SASEGT in the germline V gene. The ends were cut back, 0 bases at V and 5 bases at J, with 8 bases in the middle. The CDR3 sequence: CASSEAYSRNTIYF. The DNA of the CDR3 is TGTGCCAGCAGTGAAGCGTACAGCAGAAACACCATATATTTT.

The V and J genes are TRBV7-8 and TRBJ2-5; D is possibly TRBD1 (5 bases). The CDR3 is 16 amino acids. The germline gives CDR1 SGHVS, CDR2 FQNEAQ. Trimming removed 2 bases at V and 5 bases at J, with 18 bases between. CDR3 loop: CASSLISGNIGETQYF. The DNA for the CDR3 is TGTGCCAGCAGCTTAATCTCAGGGAACATCGGGGAGACCCAGTACTTC.

The J gene is TRBJ2-1, the V gene TRBV6-2 or TRBV6-3; TRBD2 agrees at 9 bases. After removal of 5 bases from V and 4 bases from J, the junction contained 9 bases not matched to a gene. The CDR3 is made up of 16 amino acids. Germline V gives CDR1 MNHEY, CDR2 SVGEGT. The CDR3 region has the DNA TGTGCCAGCAGTCCGGGGGGGACTAGCCGATACAATGAGCAGTTCTTC. This sequence encodes CASSPGGTSRYNEQFF.

The rearrangement links TRBV10-3 to TRBJ1-5; 9 bases match TRBD1. J was trimmed by 2 bases and V by 3 bases; bases with no gene match: 11. Germline values: CDR1 ENHRY, CDR2 SYGVKD. The CDR3 has 18 amino acids. CDR3 DNA sequence: TGTGCCATCAGTGACCCGGACAGGGGTATAACGGGCAATCAGCCCCAGCATTTT. Translated: CAISDPDRGITGNQPQHF.

The V gene is TRBV9, the J gene TRBJ2-7; D call uncertain. Between the trimmed V and J ends, which lost 2 bases and 2 bases, there was a span of 11 bases. CDR1 is SGDLS and CDR2 is YYNGEE in the germline V gene. There are 14 residues in the CDR3. The CDR3 nucleotides read TGTGCCAGCAGCGTTGGCGGCAGCACCTACGAGCAGTACTTC. As protein: CASSVGGSTYEQYF. The entire variable domain, with the rest obtained from reference TRBV9 and TRBJ2-7, is as follows: DSGVTQTPKHLITATGQRVTLRCSPRSGDLSVYWYQQSLDQGLQFLIQYYNGEERAKGNILERFSAQQFPDLHSELNLSSLELGDSALYFCASSVGGSTYEQYFGPGTRLTVT.

The chain recombines TRBV7-8 with TRBJ2-1; D gene uncertain. The V end lost 1 base, the J end lost 8 bases, and 6 bases lay between the germline ends. This CDR3 spans 12 amino acids. Germline V lookup: CDR1 SGHVS, CDR2 FQNEAQ. CDR3 sequence (DNA): TGTGCCAGCAGCTTAGATGGAGATGAGCAGTTCTTC. This encodes CASSLDGDEQFF.

The chain couples TRBV18 to TRBJ2-7, with D possibly TRBD2 on 5 matching bases. The CDR3 has 16 residues. Trimming stripped 2 bases from V and 5 bases from J, with 19 bases between. In germline, CDR1 is KGHSH, CDR2 LQKENI. CDR3 region: CASSPIWSGNQDEQYF. The CDR3 region has the DNA TGTGCCAGCTCACCAATCTGGTCCGGGAATCAGGACGAGCAGTACTTC.